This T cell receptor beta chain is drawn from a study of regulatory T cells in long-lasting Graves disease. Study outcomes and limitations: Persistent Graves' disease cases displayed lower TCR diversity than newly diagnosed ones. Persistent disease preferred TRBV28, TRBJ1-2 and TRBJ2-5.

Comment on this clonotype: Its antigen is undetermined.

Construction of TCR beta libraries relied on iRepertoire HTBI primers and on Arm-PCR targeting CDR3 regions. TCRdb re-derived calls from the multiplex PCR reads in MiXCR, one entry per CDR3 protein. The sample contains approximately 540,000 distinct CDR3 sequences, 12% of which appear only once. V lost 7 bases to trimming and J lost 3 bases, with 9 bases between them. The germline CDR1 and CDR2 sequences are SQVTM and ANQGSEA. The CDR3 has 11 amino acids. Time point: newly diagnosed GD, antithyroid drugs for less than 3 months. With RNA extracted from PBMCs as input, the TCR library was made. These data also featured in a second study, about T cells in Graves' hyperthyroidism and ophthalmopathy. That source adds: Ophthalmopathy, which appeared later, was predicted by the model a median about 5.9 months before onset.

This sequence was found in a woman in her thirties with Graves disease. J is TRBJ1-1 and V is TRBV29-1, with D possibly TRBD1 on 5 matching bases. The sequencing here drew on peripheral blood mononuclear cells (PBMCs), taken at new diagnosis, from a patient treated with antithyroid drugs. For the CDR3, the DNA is TGCAGCGCAGGGTATGACACTGAAGCTTTCTTT. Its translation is CSAGYDTEAFF.